What follows is one T cell receptor beta chain and its context. No antigen is known for it. This specimen comes from a study of OX40 agonist ivuxolimab in advanced cancers. At the level of the study: Given to patients was ivuxolimab, an agonistic anti-OX40 (CD134) antibody. Patients were 82.7% male with ages about 23 to 79, mean around 61. In three patients, partial responses were observed, one with hepatocellular carcinoma and two with cutaneous melanoma.

Study findings and constraints: Among T cells, CD8+ cells averaged more expanded clones than CD4+ cells.

With 1 base removed from V and 4 bases from J, the gap between germline ends came to 13 bases. The V gene's germline CDR1 is LNHDA and CDR2 SQIVND (reference sequence). CDR3 length: 15 residues. Profiled with immunoSEQ multiplex PCR; TCRdb holds only in-frame clones, not every one. The table lists about 68,000 clones, around 93% of them singletons, with 0.3% to 0.35% in the top ten. This chain connects TRBV19 to TRBJ1-2; D is unresolved. This TCR was recovered from an adult with an advanced solid tumor such as melanoma, head and neck, liver or kidney cancer. This material consisted of CD4+ or CD8+ T cells sorted from blood, taken in a trial of the OX40 agonist ivuxolimab. CDR3 amino acids: CASSIAHLPSYGYTF. In nucleotides, the CDR3 is TGTGCCAGTAGTATAGCCCACCTACCTTCCTATGGCTACACCTTC. The full variable domain, its missing parts supplied by reference TRBV19 and TRBJ1-2, is DGGITQSPKYLFRKEGQNVTLSCEQNLNHDAMYWYRQDPGQGLRLIYYSQIVNDFQKGDIAEGYSVSREKKESFPLTVTSAQKNPTAFYLCASSIAHLPSYGYTFGSGTRLTVV.